The entry that follows covers one TCR beta chain sequence. Original data processing: It was from reference gene primer amplification that nucleated cell counts were estimated. The table came from immunoSEQ multiplex PCR; TCRdb's copy has only in-frame clones and leaves some out. V and J calls plus clone size are reproduced from that table; the DNA served to infer D and trimming. This sample has 200,000 to 250,000 clones, with 88% found just once. The sample originates from a study of blood T cell repertoires in COVID-19. Turning to the study itself: PBMCs, B-cell-depleted T cells, or T cells provided the cDNA or gDNA that made up the material.

Participants spanned ages roughly 18 to 90 years and resided in 20 to 25 US areas. The study recruited exposed participants who had met a COVID-19 case within 2 weeks before entry. V was cut by 0 bases and J by 4 bases, with 18 bases left in between. Germline assignment: CDR1 LGHNA and CDR2 YNFKEQ. This CDR3 contains 17 residues. The receptor comes from a young woman who had been exposed to COVID-19. This rearrangement joins TRBV4-2 to TRBJ2-5; tentative D call: TRBD2 (6 bases). The sample consisted of PBMCs or T cells enriched from blood (not recorded which). The CDR3 spells CASSQDRGGRTAETQYF. For the CDR3, the DNA is TGTGCCAGCAGCCAAGATAGAGGAGGGAGGACGGCAGAGACCCAGTACTTC.